This passage covers 13 T cell receptor beta chains from one sample sequenced in a study of radiotherapy plus CTLA-4 blockade in lung cancer. Using immunoSEQ multiplex PCR, the repertoire was profiled, and TCRdb retains in-frame clones only, with some absent. The table includes 90,000 to 95,000 clones, 83% detected once. The specimen comprised peripheral blood, sampled from a patient treated with radiotherapy plus ipilimumab. These receptors all stem from a human donor with non-small cell lung cancer who had stable disease on radiotherapy plus ipilimumab.

The rearrangement uses TRBV9 and TRBJ1-3, with unresolved D. The CDR3 contains 13 residues. The germline V gene encodes CDR1 SGDLS and CDR2 YYNGEE. Trimming took off 4 bases at V and 4 bases at J, with 9 bases between the two ends. CDR3 in amino acids: CASSPGRGNTIYF. The CDR3 DNA reads TGTGCCAGCAGCCCGGGCAGGGGAAACACCATATATTTT.

The J gene is TRBJ2-1, the V gene TRBV9; 8 bases agree with TRBD2. The CDR3 has 15 amino acids. Germline trimming cut 1 base from V and 10 bases from J; bases unmatched to any gene: 10. Germline V gene data show CDR1 as SGDLS and CDR2 as YYNGEE. CDR3 in amino acids: CASSVLGTSEGEQFF. The DNA of the CDR3 is TGTGCCAGCAGCGTACTAGGGACTAGTGAAGGCGAGCAGTTCTTC.

The chain joins TRBV6-6 to TRBJ1-2; D perhaps matches TRBD1 (6 bases). The CDR3 has 13 residues. In germline, CDR1 is MNHNY, CDR2 SVGAGI (reference sequence). The V end lost 5 bases, the J end lost 1 base, and 8 bases lay between the germline ends. The CDR3 DNA is TGTGCCAGCAGTGAGGGGGGTAACTATGGCTACACCTTC. It is translated as CASSEGGNYGYTF.

This clone was found a few times. V usage is TRBV9 and J usage is TRBJ2-5; D remains unclear. CDR1 and CDR2 (germline): SGDLS, YYNGEE. Trimming cost V 0 bases and J 7 bases, with 7 bases left between them. The CDR3 sequence is 12 residues long. CDR3 DNA sequence: TGTGCCAGCAGCGTAGGAAGTGGGACCCAGTACTTC. Translated: CASSVGSGTQYF.

In this sample, this clone turned up once. This chain uses TRBV10-3 with TRBJ1-1; no reliable D call. CDR3 length: 13 residues. The germline gives CDR1 ENHRY, CDR2 SYGVKD. Between the trimmed V and J ends, which lost 5 bases and 0 bases, there was a span of 7 bases. DNA of the CDR3: TGTGCCATCAGTCGGGAGATGAACACTGAAGCTTTCTTT. Translating gives CAISREMNTEAFF.

In this sample, this clone turned up a few times. The chain carries TRBV9 and TRBJ2-7; 7 nucleotides align to TRBD1. This CDR3 has 14 amino acids. The junction had 2 bases not matched to a gene; V was cut back by 0 bases and J by 2 bases. CDR1 and CDR2 from the germline V gene are SGDLS and YYNGEE. The CDR3 protein is CASSVGQGTYEQYF. The CDR3 DNA sequence: TGTGCCAGCAGCGTAGGACAGGGTACCTACGAGCAGTACTTC.

Only one count was recorded for this clone. V gene TRBV12-5 combines with J gene TRBJ2-1; 11 bases match TRBD2. Germline loops: CDR1 LGHNT, CDR2 FRNRAP. The CDR3 sequence is 16 residues long. The junction had 15 bases not matched to a gene; V was cut back by 2 bases and J by 15 bases. The CDR3 DNA reads TGTGCTAGTGGTTTGCTTCCAATCGGACTAGCGGGTCGGAGGTTCTTC. Translated, it gives CASGLLPIGLAGRRFF.

V gene TRBV7-9 combines with J gene TRBJ1-5, with 7 nucleotides matching TRBD1. Trimming took 5 bases from V and 0 from J; bases not matched to a gene: 4. Germline-derived CDR1 and CDR2 are SEHNR and FQNEAQ (reference sequence). The CDR3 has 15 residues. The CDR3 protein is CASSGTVNSNQPQHF. CDR3 nucleotides: TGTGCCAGCAGCGGGACAGTGAATAGCAATCAGCCCCAGCATTTT.

CDR3 coding DNA: TGTGCCAGCTTACCGGGGCTCCAAGAGACCCAGTACTTC. Amino acids: CASLPGLQETQYF. The J gene is TRBJ2-5, the V gene TRBV18; possibly TRBD1 or TRBD2 for D (5 bases each). The CDR3 is 13 amino acids. V was shortened by 7 bases and J by 1 base, with 10 bases between the two germline ends. Germline V lookup: CDR1 KGHSH, CDR2 LQKENI.

CDR3 region: CASSFLKNYNEQFF. In DNA form, the CDR3 reads TGTGCCAGTAGTTTCCTGAAAAACTACAATGAGCAGTTCTTC. The chain has TRBV19 and TRBJ2-1; D unresolved. The CDR3 spans 14 residues. The V and J ends lost 5 bases and 3 bases respectively, with 11 bases between them. Germline CDR1 and CDR2: LNHDA and SQIVND (reference sequence).

In this sample, this clone turned up a few times. This rearrangement joins TRBV18 to TRBJ1-5; D gene uncertain. The germline V gene encodes CDR1 KGHSH and CDR2 LQKENI. This CDR3 spans 13 amino acids. With 3 bases removed from V and 1 base from J, the gap between germline ends came to 4 bases. CDR3: CASSPGSNQPQHF. In DNA, the CDR3 is TGTGCCAGCTCACCGGGCAGCAATCAGCCCCAGCATTTT.

This clone was found once. CDR3 region: CASTEGLAGLTQYF. CDR3 nucleotides: TGTGCCAGCACCGAAGGGCTAGCGGGACTGACGCAGTATTTT. The rearrangement links TRBV2 to TRBJ2-3; 9 nucleotides line up with TRBD2. Germline CDR1 and CDR2: SNHLY and FYNNEI. V gave up 7 bases and J gave up 9 bases; unmatched junction bases: 11. CDR3 length: 14 amino acids.

This clone appeared once. V usage is TRBV18 and J usage is TRBJ2-3; 8 bases agree with TRBD1. The CDR3 covers 14 residues. V lost 6 bases, J lost 4 bases, and 6 bases stayed unmatched. Germline V gives CDR1 KGHSH, CDR2 LQKENI. This chain's CDR3 is CASSGQGRSDTQYF. CDR3 nucleotide sequence: TGTGCCAGCTCCGGACAGGGTCGGTCAGATACGCAGTATTTT.